The entry that follows covers one T cell receptor (beta chain) sequence. Its antigen remains unknown. The V gene end was trimmed by 4 bases and the J gene end by 5 bases; junction bases not matched to a gene: 8. Germline-derived CDR1 and CDR2 are LNHNV and YYDKDF (reference sequence). This CDR3 has 16 residues. These data are taken from a study of the immune and genomic landscape of osteosarcoma. As for the study in general: Most patients were poor-risk; around 69% had died. Broader study findings: A single dominant hyperexpanded clone appeared in about five cases, each with <100 clonotypes.

Some clones are missing from TCRdb's copy, which holds only in-frame ones; the method was immunoSEQ multiplex PCR. In the table there are over a thousand clones, around 76% of which are singletons. V usage is TRBV15 and J usage is TRBJ1-2, with 12 positions matching TRBD1. This TCR was recovered from a man younger than 35 with osteosarcoma. Sequencing used tumor tissue from a local recurrence in the skull. CDR3 bases: TGTGCCACCAGCAATGGGGGACAGGGGGCGCGGTATGGCTACACCTTC. It codes for CATSNGGQGARYGYTF.